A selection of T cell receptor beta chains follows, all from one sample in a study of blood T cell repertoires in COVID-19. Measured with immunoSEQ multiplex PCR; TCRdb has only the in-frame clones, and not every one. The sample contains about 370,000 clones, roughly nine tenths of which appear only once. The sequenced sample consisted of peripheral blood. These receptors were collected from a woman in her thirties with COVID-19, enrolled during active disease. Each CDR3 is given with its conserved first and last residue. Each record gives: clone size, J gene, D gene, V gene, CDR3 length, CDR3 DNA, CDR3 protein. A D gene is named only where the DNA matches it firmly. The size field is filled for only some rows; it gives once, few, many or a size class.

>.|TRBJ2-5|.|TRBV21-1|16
TGTGCCAGCAGCAACCGACTAGCGGGATACCAAGAGACCCAGTACTTC
CASSNRLAGYQETQYF
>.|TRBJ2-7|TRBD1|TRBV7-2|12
TGTGCCAGCAGCCGACAGGGCTGGGAGCAGTACTTC
CASSRQGWEQYF
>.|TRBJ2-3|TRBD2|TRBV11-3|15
TGTGCCAGCAGCTCCCGACTAGCGGGAGGGGGAACGCAGTATTTT
CASSSRLAGGGTQYF
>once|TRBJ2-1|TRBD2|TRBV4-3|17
TGCGCCAGCAGCCAAGGAAGGACTAGCGGGTACTACAATGAGCAGTTCTTC
CASSQGRTSGYYNEQFF
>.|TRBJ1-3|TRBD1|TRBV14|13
TGTGCCAGCAGCCACCGGACAGGGAGTGCCATATATTTT
CASSHRTGSAIYF
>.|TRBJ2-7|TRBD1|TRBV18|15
TGTGCCAGCTCACCACCGGGACAGGGTAGCTACGAGCAGTACTTC
CASSPPGQGSYEQYF
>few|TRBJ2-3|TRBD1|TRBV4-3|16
TGCGCCAGCAGCCATCAGTCGGGGACAGGGACAGATACGCAGTATTTT
CASSHQSGTGTDTQYF
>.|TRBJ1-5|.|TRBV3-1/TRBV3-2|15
TGTGCCAGCAGCCAAGGCAGGGGTAGCAATCAGCCCCAGCATTTT
CASSQGRGSNQPQHF
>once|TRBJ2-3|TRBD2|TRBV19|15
TGTGCCAGTAGCTCGCTAGCGGATTCCACAGATACGCAGTATTTT
CASSSLADSTDTQYF
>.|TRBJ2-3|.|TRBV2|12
TGTGCCAGCAGCTACCCACCGGATACGCAGTATTTT
CASSYPPDTQYF
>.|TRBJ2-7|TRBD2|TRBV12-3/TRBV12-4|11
TGTGCCAGCTCCACTAGCGTCGAGCAGTACTTC
CASSTSVEQYF
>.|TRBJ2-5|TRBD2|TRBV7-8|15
TGTGCCAGCAGCACACGCGTCCGGGGAGGGGAGACCCAGTACTTC
CASSTRVRGGETQYF
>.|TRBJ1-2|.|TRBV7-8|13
TGTGCCAGCAGCTTAGGTCCGGGGTATGGCTACACCTTC
CASSLGPGYGYTF
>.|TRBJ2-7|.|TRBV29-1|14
TGCAGCGTGGAGGGTGACAGGGCGGTGAACGAGCAGTACTTC
CSVEGDRAVNEQYF
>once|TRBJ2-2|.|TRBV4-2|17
TGTGCCAGCAGCCAAAATCGGGGGATTTCGGATCCCGGGGAGCTGTTTTTT
CASSQNRGISDPGELFF